Sequencing of this TCR beta chain was carried out in a study of identical twins' blood T cells. There are 15 residues in the CDR3. V lost 2 bases and J 10 bases, leaving 15 bases between the germline ends. The V gene's germline CDR1 is SNHLY and CDR2 FYNNEI. This clonotype occurred a few times. One entry per CDR3 protein, called by TCRdb with MiXCR from the 5' RACE reads. The sample consists of hundreds of thousands of distinct CDR3 sequences, roughly 30% of them appearing once. Input material: PBMCs. V and J are TRBV2 and TRBJ1-6, with D unclear. This sequence originates from a woman between 18 and 49 years old in good health. The CDR3 is CASSENSGARSPLHF. In DNA form, the CDR3 reads TGTGCCAGCAGTGAAAATAGCGGAGCAAGATCACCCCTCCACTTT.